These 27 T cell receptor beta chains were sequenced from one sample in a study of T cell repertoires in cytomegalovirus infection (dated by TCRdb to about 2019). What these receptors recognize is not known. TCRdb shows the sequencer as Illumina HiSeq 1500. The public reads were reanalyzed by TCRdb: fastp trimming at Q25, MiXCR alignment, in-frame beta chains only. Merged by CDR3 protein, the rows form single entries marked with the most common genes and DNA. In this sample the table shows 700,000 to 950,000 distinct CDR3 sequences, about 31% of which occur a single time. The leading ten clones occupy approximately 13% of the sample. The meaning of the sample's treatment or condition label: in vitro stimulation with specific CMV peptide epitopes to enrich CMV-specific T cells. The sample in question was cultured CD8+ T cells from PBMCs, obtained from culture after CMV antigen stimulation. Receptors originate from a human donor in good health (CMV status not recorded). Some clones in this sample may be carry-over from other donors' samples.

The rearrangement links TRBV7-8 to TRBJ2-5, with 7 bases matching TRBD1. CDR3 length equals 15 residues. The V gene's germline CDR1 is SGHVS and CDR2 FQNEAQ. J gave up 2 bases and V 5 bases, and 8 bases lay outside the gene matches. CDR3 coding DNA: TGTGCCAGCAGCGGCACCGGGACAGCACAAGAGACCCAGTACTTC. Translation: CASSGTGTAQETQYF. The full variable domain, rest sourced from reference TRBV7-8 and TRBJ2-5, is GAGVSQSPRYKVAKRGQDVALRCDPISGHVSLFWYQQALGQGPEFLTYFQNEAQLDKSGLPSDRFFAERPEGSVSTLKIQRTQQEDSAVYLCASSGTGTAQETQYFGPGTRLLVL.

In this sample, this clonotype turned up a few times. The gene calls are TRBV11-2 and TRBJ2-4, with D unclear. Germline loops: CDR1 SGHAT, CDR2 FQNNGV. V dropped 6 bases and J dropped 5 bases, with 11 bases sitting between them. CDR3 length: 13 residues. The CDR3 bases are TGTGCCAGCAGGGGCAGGATGGAAAACATTCAGTACTTC. It codes for CASRGRMENIQYF.

This clonotype was detected only a few times. J is TRBJ2-3 and V is TRBV4-1; D assignment may be TRBD1 or TRBD2 (5 bases each). The CDR3 runs 15 residues. The V end lost 3 bases, the J end lost 3 bases, and 13 bases lay between the germline ends. Germline CDR1 and CDR2: MGHRA and YSYEKL. The chain's CDR3 is CASSQDPRGTDTQYF. The CDR3 DNA follows: TGCGCCAGCAGCCAGGACCCGAGGGGTACAGATACGCAGTATTTT.

The chain carries TRBV12-3 or TRBV12-4 and TRBJ1-5, with D possibly being TRBD1 (6 bases). This CDR3 spans 14 amino acids. The V end lost 5 bases, the J end lost 4 bases, and 12 bases lay between the germline ends. The CDR3 nucleotides read TGTGCCAGCAGTCCACGGACAGCAAATCAGCCCCAGCATTTT. Its protein is CASSPRTANQPQHF.

The chain has TRBV7-2 and TRBJ2-3, with D tentatively TRBD1 or TRBD2 (6 bases each). Per germline, CDR1 SGHTA and CDR2 FQGNSA. The CDR3 is made up of 15 amino acids. Trimming shortened V by 6 bases and J by 0 bases, and 13 bases separated the two germline ends. The CDR3 coding sequence is TGTGCCAGCAGATTTTCGGGGGCTAGCACAGATACGCAGTATTTT. This gives the protein CASRFSGASTDTQYF.

This clonotype turned up a few times. The gene calls are TRBV6-5 and TRBJ1-1; tentatively, D is TRBD1 (5 bases). The V and J ends lost 4 bases and 1 base respectively, with 16 bases between them. This CDR3 spans 16 amino acids. Germline CDR1 reads MNHEY; CDR2 reads SVGAGI. CDR3 amino acids: CASSLRYLTENTEAFF. CDR3 coding DNA: TGTGCCAGCAGTTTGCGGTATTTGACAGAGAACACTGAAGCTTTCTTT.

This clonotype was observed a handful of times. This chain uses TRBV7-4 with TRBJ2-7; TRBD1 is a possible D gene (6 bases). Trimming removed 2 bases from V and 5 bases from J, with 13 bases in between. Germline V gene lookup returns CDR1 SGHVT and CDR2 SQSDAQ. This CDR3 comprises 14 residues. The CDR3 protein is CASSLYQGSHEQYF. In DNA form, the CDR3 reads TGTGCCAGCAGCTTATATCAGGGGAGCCACGAGCAGTACTTC. The full variable domain, rest sourced from reference TRBV7-4 and TRBJ2-7, is GAGVSQSPRYKVAKRGRDVALRCDSISGHVTLYWYRQTLGQGSEVLTYSQSDAQRDKSGRPSGRFSAERPERSVSTLKIQRTEQGDSAVYLCASSLYQGSHEQYFGPGTRLTVT.

The rearrangement uses TRBV28 and TRBJ2-7, with TRBD1 matching over 9 bases. Losses at the gene ends were 1 base for V and 6 bases for J; bases not matched to a gene: 7. The CDR3 has 15 residues. Germline loops: CDR1 MDHEN, CDR2 SYDVKM. CDR3 in amino acids: CASSLSTTGGLEQYV. DNA for the CDR3: TGTGCCAGCAGTTTATCGACGACAGGGGGTCTCGAGCAGTACGTC.

This clonotype showed up just a few times. The CDR3 DNA follows: TGTGCCAGCAGCTACGGGGGGGTTACTGTGACAGGGAAAGAAGACACTGAAGCTTTCTTT. Translating it yields CASSYGGVTVTGKEDTEAFF. This chain links TRBV9 with TRBJ1-1, with 7 bases that match TRBD1. Unmatched junction bases numbered 24, after V lost 4 bases and J lost 3 bases. The CDR3 length is 20 residues. Germline loops: CDR1 SGDLS, CDR2 YYNGEE.

This clonotype was detected only a few times. The chain joins TRBV4-1 to TRBJ1-2; D might be TRBD1 (5 bases). CDR1 is MGHRA, CDR2 YSYEKL, per germline. Trimming stripped 0 bases from V and 2 bases from J, with 10 bases between. This CDR3 has 15 residues. CDR3 residues: CASSQDTGRNYGYTF. In DNA, the CDR3 is TGCGCCAGCAGCCAAGATACGGGGCGGAACTATGGCTACACCTTC.

This clonotype appeared many times. The CDR3 nucleotides are TGTGCCAGCAGCCCCGGGACAGGGGACGAAAAACTGTTTTTT. This sequence encodes CASSPGTGDEKLFF. The chain has TRBV7-6 and TRBJ1-4, with TRBD1 matching over 10 bases. The CDR3 is made up of 14 amino acids. After removal of 5 bases from V and 8 bases from J, the junction contained 5 bases not matched to a gene. Germline loops: CDR1 SGHVS, CDR2 FNYEAQ.

Regarding this clonotype: This may arise from a read error, as a much more abundant clone is one base away. This chain joins TRBV7-2 and TRBJ2-5, with D possibly called TRBD1 or TRBD2 (6 bases each). The V end lost 7 bases, the J end lost 3 bases, and 18 bases lay between the germline ends. CDR3 size: 15 residues. The germline CDR1 and CDR2 sequences are SGHTA and FQGNSA. The CDR3 DNA sequence: TGTGCCAGCATTCCGGGGGCGGGGATCGAAGAGACCCAGTACTTC. This translates into CASIPGAGIEETQYF.

This clonotype was counted between two and nine times. This chain connects TRBV7-2 to TRBJ2-5; 10 nucleotides line up with TRBD1. Germline V CDR1 and CDR2: SGHTA, FQGNSA. The CDR3 sequence is 17 residues long. The V gene end was trimmed by 4 bases and the J gene end by 7 bases; junction bases not matched to a gene: 15. CDR3 nucleotides: TGTGCCAGCAGCTCCCCTCCTCCGGGACAGGGGTCGGTGACCCAGTACTTC. This gives the protein CASSSPPPGQGSVTQYF.

The J gene is TRBJ2-3, the V gene TRBV6-1; D not resolved. The length of the CDR3 is 15 residues. V was cut by 1 base and J by 2 bases, with 10 bases left in between. The germline CDR1 and CDR2 sequences are MNHNS and SASEGT. The CDR3 nucleotides are TGTGCCAGCAGTGAAGGGGGTACCTACACAGATACGCAGTATTTT. It translates to CASSEGGTYTDTQYF.

The chain uses TRBV19 and TRBJ1-1; 7 bases are a match to TRBD1. From germline, CDR1 is LNHDA and CDR2 SQIVND (reference sequence). CDR3 size: 17 residues. V shed 6 bases, J shed 2 bases, and the junction held 15 bases outside the gene matches. CDR3 nucleotides: TGTGCCAGTAGCCCTGCCTTTCCGGGACAGCCTAACACTGAAGCTTTCTTT. Its protein is CASSPAFPGQPNTEAFF.

This clonotype was observed at least ten times. The gene calls are TRBV4-1 and TRBJ1-6; 10 positions agree with TRBD1. The CDR3 totals 16 residues. CDR1 and CDR2 (germline): MGHRA, YSYEKL. The trim removed 5 bases at V and 5 bases at J, leaving 6 bases unmatched. In nucleotides, the CDR3 is TGCGCCAGCAGCTGGACAGGGGGTAAAGATAATTCACCCCTCCACTTT. It is translated as CASSWTGGKDNSPLHF.

This clonotype was detected ten times or more. The chain has TRBV12-3 or TRBV12-4 and TRBJ1-1; 8 bases agree with TRBD1. The CDR3 runs 14 residues. Trimming removed 5 bases from V and 4 bases from J; junction bases left unmatched: 6. CDR3 nucleotides: TGTGCCAGCAGTCCGCGGACAGGGTTCACTGAAGCTTTCTTT. Protein: CASSPRTGFTEAFF.

This clonotype was seen ten or more times. This chain links TRBV6-6 with TRBJ2-4; 11 bases fit TRBD1. The CDR3 is 21 residues long. CDR1 is MNHNY, CDR2 SVGAGI, per germline (reference sequence). The ends lost 4 bases at V and 1 base at J; junction bases unmatched: 18. This chain's CDR3 is CASSSTPPGQGARIAKNIQYF. The CDR3 nucleotides are TGTGCCAGCAGTTCTACACCCCCCGGACAGGGGGCGCGTATCGCCAAAAACATTCAGTACTTC.

This clonotype was picked up a small number of times. This chain links TRBV6-6 with TRBJ1-2, with D tentatively TRBD1 (6 bases). Trimming stripped 6 bases from V and 4 bases from J, with 15 bases between. CDR3 length: 14 residues. Germline V gene data show CDR1 as MNHNY and CDR2 as SVGAGI (reference sequence). CDR3 coding DNA: TGTGCCAGCAGCCCCGGGACACCTTCCTATGGCTACACCTTC. Translation: CASSPGTPSYGYTF.

This chain joins TRBV20-1 and TRBJ2-1; 14 positions agree with TRBD2. The CDR3 is made up of 18 amino acids. Germline V gives CDR1 DFQATT, CDR2 SNEGSKA (reference sequence). J gave up 1 base and V 4 bases, and 9 bases lay outside the gene matches. The CDR3 nucleotides are TGCAGTGCTACGACGGGACTAGCGGGGGTTCATTCCTACAATGAGCAGTTCTTC. Translated: CSATTGLAGVHSYNEQFF.

This clonotype occurred a few times. The chain carries TRBV6-2 or TRBV6-3 and TRBJ2-1; D unclear. Trimming stripped 2 bases from V and 4 bases from J, with 6 bases between. The CDR3 covers 13 residues. Germline CDR1 and CDR2: MNHEY and SVGEGT. The CDR3 coding sequence is TGTGCCAGCAGTTACGCAGTTTACAATGAGCAGTTCTTC. Translating it yields CASSYAVYNEQFF.

This clonotype has ten or more counts. The chain uses TRBV6-5 and TRBJ2-7, with 9 bases lining up with TRBD1. V lost 0 bases and J lost 3; bases outside the gene matches: 0. Germline V gene sequence: CDR1 MNHEY, CDR2 SVGAGI. The CDR3 totals 14 residues. The CDR3 bases are TGTGCCAGCAGTTACTCGACAGGGGGCTACGAGCAGTACTTC. Amino acid sequence: CASSYSTGGYEQYF.

The chain is built from TRBV12-3 or TRBV12-4 and TRBJ2-6, with TRBD1 as a possible D gene (6 bases). V lost 6 bases, J lost 4 bases, and 13 bases lay in between. The CDR3 has 15 amino acids. The chain's CDR3 is CASRTDRTGANVLTF. The DNA for the CDR3 is TGTGCCAGCAGAACCGACAGGACCGGGGCCAACGTCCTGACTTTC.

This clonotype was counted a few times. The genes are TRBV14 and TRBJ1-2, with D hard to call. The CDR3 runs 12 residues. Germline values: CDR1 SGHDN, CDR2 FVKESK. Trimming shortened V by 3 bases and J by 6 bases, and 8 bases separated the two germline ends. CDR3 protein: CASSHDGDGYTF. The CDR3 DNA follows: TGTGCCAGCAGCCATGATGGGGATGGCTACACCTTC.

This clonotype was recorded a few times. V and J are TRBV27 and TRBJ2-2; 8 bases fit TRBD1. Looked up from germline, CDR1 is MNHEY and CDR2 is SMNVEV (reference sequence). The CDR3 totals 15 residues. After removal of 5 bases from V and 5 bases from J, the junction contained 7 bases not matched to a gene. CDR3 loop: CASSTWTGMTGELFF. CDR3 bases: TGTGCCAGCAGTACTTGGACAGGGATGACCGGGGAGCTGTTTTTT.

In DNA, the CDR3 is TGTGCCAGCAGTTCAGGGACAGTGGAAGGCTACACCTTC. It codes for CASSSGTVEGYTF. The J gene is TRBJ1-2, the V gene TRBV27, with TRBD1 matching over 7 bases. V was clipped by 4 bases and J by 8 bases; unmatched bases: 7. The CDR3 spans 13 residues. The germline gives CDR1 MNHEY, CDR2 SMNVEV (reference sequence).

This clonotype was recorded a few times. The V gene is TRBV7-8, the J gene TRBJ2-1; D possibly uses TRBD1 or TRBD2 (5 bases each). From germline, CDR1 is SGHVS and CDR2 FQNEAQ. Trimming shortened V by 4 bases and J by 4 bases, and 14 bases separated the two germline ends. The CDR3 sequence is 15 residues long. The CDR3 DNA follows: TGTGCCAGCAGCTCCGGGGCAGGGCTATACAATGAGCAGTTCTTC. Translating gives CASSSGAGLYNEQFF.